This TCR beta chain was sequenced during a study of technical replicates of blood from a handful of donors. Germline-derived CDR1 and CDR2 are LGHNA and YSLEER. This CDR3 spans 15 amino acids. V was pared by 1 base and J by 7 bases, with 3 bases of the junction left unmatched. Clones were read by immunoSEQ multiplex PCR, and TCRdb kept only the in-frame ones, dropping some. The table includes about 81,000 clones, roughly 77% detected once. This clone is labeled medium-sized. The TCR originated in a human donor in good health. Some clones in this sample may be carry-over from other donors' samples. The gene calls are TRBV4-3 and TRBJ2-1; 11 nucleotides align to TRBD1. The sequencing sample was made of PBMCs. This CDR3 is CASSQGTGGGNEQFF. For the CDR3, the DNA is TGCGCCAGCAGCCAAGGGACAGGGGGCGGGAATGAGCAGTTCTTC.